Below, 4 T cell receptor beta chains from the same sample are listed, as sequenced in a study of cytomegalovirus exposure and HLA in healthy donors. Researchers ran the PCR with 60 Vbeta and 13 Jbeta primers. Repertoires were generated with immunoSEQ multiplex PCR, while TCRdb's copy carries only in-frame clones and drops some. The sample includes 60,000 to 70,000 clones, about 71% of them seen just once. Material: PBMCs. The receptors were sampled from a man in his 60s in good health and CMV-seropositive.

This clone has only a few counts. V gene TRBV6-6 combines with J gene TRBJ2-1; 12 bases fit TRBD2. CDR1 and CDR2 (germline): MNHNY, SVGAGI (reference sequence). Trimming took 5 bases from V and 9 from J; bases not matched to a gene: 11. CDR3 size: 16 residues. CDR3 amino acids: CASSLQSSGRGVEQFF. The CDR3 DNA sequence: TGTGCCAGCAGTCTTCAATCTAGCGGGAGGGGTGTTGAGCAGTTCTTC.

CDR3 amino acids: CASRRTQGNGETQYF. The CDR3 DNA reads as TGTGCCAGCAGGCGGACACAGGGTAATGGGGAGACCCAGTACTTC. This chain connects TRBV5-5 to TRBJ2-5; the D gene is possibly TRBD1 (6 bases). The germline V gene has CDR1 SGHKS and CDR2 YYEKEE (reference sequence). Trimming stripped 5 bases from V and 5 bases from J, with 19 bases between. CDR3 length equals 15 residues. Full variable domain (rest looked up from reference TRBV5-5 and TRBJ2-5): DAGVTQSPTHLIKTRGQQVTLRCSPISGHKSVSWYQQVLGQGPQFIFQYYEKEERGRGNFPDRFSARQFPNYSSELNVNALLLGDSALYLCASRRTQGNGETQYFGPGTRLLVL.

The J gene is TRBJ1-1, the V gene TRBV29-1; 7 nucleotides match TRBD1. Looked up from germline, CDR1 is SQVTM and CDR2 is ANQGSEA. The CDR3 is made up of 12 amino acids. V trimming: 6 bases; J trimming: 3 bases; junction bases outside the gene matches: 4. CDR3 nucleotides: TGCAGCGTCATCACAGGGGACACTGAAGCTTTCTTT. Its translation is CSVITGDTEAFF.

The chain combines TRBV27 with TRBJ2-3; tentatively, D is TRBD2 (6 bases). The germline V gene has CDR1 MNHEY and CDR2 SMNVEV (reference sequence). The length of the CDR3 is 13 residues. Trimming took 6 bases from V and 7 from J, leaving 14 bases between them. CDR3 DNA sequence: TGTGCCAGCAGCCCTACTAGCCATTATACGCAGTATTTT. Protein product: CASSPTSHYTQYF.